The 32 T cell receptor beta chains in this list originate from one sample, sequenced in a study of response to subunit inactivated influenza vaccine. TCRdb reanalysed the RT-PCR reads using MiXCR and keeps one entry per CDR3 protein. In the table there are about 190,000 distinct CDR3 sequences, around 14% of which are singletons. Specimen: CD8+ T cells sorted from PBMCs, collected less than 6 days after vaccination. The receptors derive from a man between 45 and 60 years old who received an inactivated influenza vaccine.

This clonotype came up a few times. It is unclear where the CDR3 begins or ends on the DNA, so no DNA is shown, and the CDR3 is as TCRdb lists it. V is TRBV24-1 and J is TRBJ2-2; the table names TRBD1, a call not compared with the DNA. CDR1 and CDR2 (germline): KGHDR, SFDVKD. The CDR3 length is 13 residues, termini included. CDR3 residues: CATRTGTPGSCFF.

This clonotype appeared many times. The chain links TRBV12-3 or TRBV12-4 to TRBJ2-1; 8 bases agree with TRBD2. The CDR3 is made up of 15 amino acids. Germline trimming cut 2 bases from V and 6 bases from J; bases unmatched to any gene: 6. The CDR3 is CASSLTGGPRNEQFF. Written as DNA, the CDR3 is TGTGCCAGCAGTTTAACGGGGGGGCCTCGCAATGAGCAGTTCTTC.

The sample holds many counts of this clonotype. V is TRBV29-1 and J is TRBJ2-7; a weak D match, TRBD1 (6 bases). Germline lookup yields CDR1 SQVTM and CDR2 ANQGSEA. This CDR3 is built from 13 residues. V lost 0 bases and J 3 bases, leaving 9 bases between the germline ends. The CDR3 sequence: CSVEEGAGYEQYF. In DNA form, the CDR3 reads TGCAGCGTTGAAGAGGGGGCTGGCTACGAGCAGTACTTC.

This clonotype was picked up a small number of times. V and J are TRBV28 and TRBJ2-5, with 11 bases matching TRBD1. Germline V gene sequence: CDR1 MDHEN, CDR2 SYDVKM. Trimming took 6 bases from V and 5 from J; bases not matched to a gene: 5. This CDR3 is 14 amino acids long. In DNA form, the CDR3 reads TGTGCCAGCAGCTGGGACAGGGGGACGGAGACCCAGTACTTC. This sequence encodes CASSWDRGTETQYF. Variable domain in full (rest from reference TRBV28 and TRBJ2-5): DVKVTQSSRYLVKRTGEKVFLECVQDMDHENMFWYRQDPGLGLRLIYFSYDVKMKEKGDIPEGYSVSREKKERFSLILESASTNQTSMYLCASSWDRGTETQYFGPGTRLLVL.

This clonotype was seen a handful of times. V usage is TRBV19 and J usage is TRBJ2-4, with unresolved D. V lost 5 bases to trimming and J lost 9 bases, with 8 bases between them. The germline gives CDR1 LNHDA, CDR2 SQIVND (reference sequence). The CDR3 length is 11 residues. CDR3 in amino acids: CASSPNGIQYF. Written as DNA, the CDR3 is TGTGCCAGTAGTCCGAATGGCATTCAGTACTTC.

This clonotype was seen a few times. This sequence joins TRBV11-2 and TRBJ2-3; D is ambiguous. Germline V gene lookup returns CDR1 SGHAT and CDR2 FQNNGV. V lost 5 bases and J 3 bases, leaving 15 bases between the germline ends. The CDR3 has 15 amino acids. The CDR3 sequence is CASSQGLRLTDTQYF. The CDR3 DNA is TGTGCCAGCAGCCAAGGGTTAAGATTAACAGATACGCAGTATTTT.

The gene calls are TRBV2 and TRBJ2-3; no clear D gene. Germline values: CDR1 SNHLY, CDR2 FYNNEI. Trimming removed 10 bases at V and 1 base at J, with 9 bases between. There are 12 residues in the CDR3. CDR3 bases: TGTGCCAACACCCAGGGCACAGATACGCAGTATTTT. Amino acids: CANTQGTDTQYF.

This clonotype was observed at least ten times. This rearrangement joins TRBV7-6 to TRBJ2-1; D assignment may be TRBD1 or TRBD2 (5 bases each). V lost 0 bases, J lost 2 bases, and 5 bases lay in between. Germline CDR1 and CDR2: SGHVS and FNYEAQ. This CDR3 contains 14 residues. Here the CDR3 reads CASSLAGPYNEQFF. CDR3 nucleotide sequence: TGTGCCAGCAGCTTAGCGGGACCCTACAATGAGCAGTTCTTC.

This clonotype was recorded a few times. The rearrangement uses TRBV20-1 and TRBJ1-6; no definite D call. Germline CDR1 is DFQATT and CDR2 is SNEGSKA (reference sequence). The ends were cut back, 6 bases at V and 13 bases at J, with 19 bases in the middle. The length of the CDR3 is 13 residues. The CDR3 nucleotides read TGCAGTGCCCTAGGGCAGTTGGGTGCCCCCCTCCACTTT. It encodes CSALGQLGAPLHF.

This chain's CDR3 is CASSPRTGPSTDTQYF. The DNA for the CDR3 is TGTGCCAGCAGCCCAAGGACAGGGCCAAGCACAGATACGCAGTATTTT. The V and J genes are TRBV7-9 and TRBJ2-3; TRBD1 aligns across 8 bases. V was pared by 5 bases and J by 0 bases, with 7 bases of the junction left unmatched. Germline V gene sequence: CDR1 SEHNR, CDR2 FQNEAQ (reference sequence). The CDR3 consists of 16 residues. Variable domain in full (rest from reference TRBV7-9 and TRBJ2-3): DTGVSQNPRHKITKRGQNVTFRCDPISEHNRLYWYRQTLGQGPEFLTYFQNEAQLEKSRLLSDRFSAERPKGSFSTLEIQRTEQGDSAMYLCASSPRTGPSTDTQYFGPGTRLTVL.

This chain connects TRBV29-1 to TRBJ2-1, with D possibly matching TRBD1 (5 bases). This CDR3 is 13 amino acids long. CDR1 and CDR2 from the germline V gene are SQVTM and ANQGSEA. CDR3 DNA sequence: TGCAGTACTGGGGCAGAGACGTACAATGAGCAGTTCTTC. Translation: CSTGAETYNEQFF.

This clonotype has just a few counts. The chain couples TRBV11-2 to TRBJ2-2, with D maybe TRBD1 (6 bases). This CDR3 has 16 residues. Trimming left V 0 bases short and J 3 bases short, with 11 bases between. Germline V gene sequence: CDR1 SGHAT, CDR2 FQNNGV. Here the CDR3 DNA reads TGTGCCAGCAGCTTAGATTTTGGGGGCGACACCGGGGAGCTGTTTTTT. Translating it yields CASSLDFGGDTGELFF.

A few counts support this clonotype. The rearrangement uses TRBV5-1 and TRBJ2-1; tentative D call: TRBD2 (5 bases). The CDR3 is made up of 16 amino acids. The germline V gene has CDR1 SGHRS and CDR2 YFSETQ. Trimming shortened V by 4 bases and J by 6 bases, and 20 bases separated the two germline ends. The CDR3 sequence is CASSPFGWELSNEQFF. The CDR3 DNA sequence: TGCGCCAGCAGCCCTTTCGGGTGGGAGTTAAGCAATGAGCAGTTCTTC.

V usage is TRBV6-1 and J usage is TRBJ2-1; 7 nucleotides agree with TRBD1. The CDR3 is 15 residues long. V lost 5 bases to trimming and J lost 0 bases; unmatched junction nucleotides: 4. Germline CDR1 and CDR2: MNHNS and SASEGT. CDR3 in DNA: TGTGCCAGCAGTAAGTCAGGGGGCTCCTACAATGAGCAGTTCTTC. This encodes CASSKSGGSYNEQFF.

This clonotype was picked up a small number of times. The rearrangement joins TRBV30 to TRBJ2-3, with 10 bases matching TRBD2. J gave up 2 bases and V 3 bases, and 8 bases lay outside the gene matches. There are 16 residues in the CDR3. Germline CDR1 GTSNPN, CDR2 SVGIG (reference sequence). CDR3 in DNA: TGTGCCTGGAGCCAACTCAGCGGGAGGGCCACAGATACGCAGTATTTT. As protein: CAWSQLSGRATDTQYF.

The rearrangement uses TRBV20-1 and TRBJ2-7; the D gene could be TRBD1 or TRBD2 (5 bases each). Trimming left V 3 bases short and J 0 bases short, with 15 bases between. There are 15 residues in the CDR3. Germline CDR1 and CDR2: DFQATT and SNEGSKA (reference sequence). The chain's CDR3 is CSASEPRDASYEQYF. For the CDR3, the DNA is TGCAGTGCTAGTGAACCCCGGGACGCCTCCTACGAGCAGTACTTC.

This clonotype has a handful of counts. The CDR3 spells CASSHVLSSYNEQFF. The DNA of the CDR3 is TGCGCCAGCTCCCACGTCCTCAGCTCCTACAATGAGCAGTTCTTC. The chain combines TRBV4-3 with TRBJ2-1; D remains unclear. CDR1 and CDR2 (germline): LGHNA, YSLEER. With 8 bases removed from V and 0 bases from J, the gap between germline ends came to 14 bases. The CDR3 is 15 residues long.

This clonotype was seen many times. The chain combines TRBV20-1 with TRBJ2-4, with unresolved D. Germline V gene sequence: CDR1 DFQATT, CDR2 SNEGSKA (reference sequence). The V end was cut by 6 bases, the J end by 4 bases, with 13 bases between. There are 13 residues in the CDR3. This CDR3 is CSAGWAPKNIQYF. The CDR3 DNA reads as TGCAGTGCAGGGTGGGCGCCAAAAAACATTCAGTACTTC.

This clonotype was counted at least ten times. The chain is built from TRBV11-2 and TRBJ2-2; 9 nucleotides match TRBD1. CDR1 and CDR2 from the germline V gene are SGHAT and FQNNGV. After removal of 5 bases from V and 7 bases from J, the junction contained 8 bases not matched to a gene. This CDR3 is built from 15 residues. CDR3 coding DNA: TGTGCCAGCAGCAATACAGGGGGCCGTATCGGGGAGCTGTTTTTT. Amino acid sequence: CASSNTGGRIGELFF.

The table lists this clonotype with a few counts. The rearrangement joins TRBV6-1 to TRBJ1-6, with 9 bases aligning to TRBD1. J was trimmed by 5 bases and V by 1 base; bases with no gene match: 0. CDR3 size: 15 residues. Germline lookup yields CDR1 MNHNS and CDR2 SASEGT. CDR3 amino acids: CASSEGQGDNSPLHF. The CDR3 nucleotides are TGTGCCAGCAGTGAAGGACAGGGGGATAATTCACCCCTCCACTTT.

CDR3 protein: CASRENYGYTF. Written as DNA, the CDR3 is TGTGCCAGCAGGGAGAACTATGGCTACACCTTC. The V call is TRBV6-1, the J call TRBJ1-2; D remains ambiguous. Germline V gene data show CDR1 as MNHNS and CDR2 as SASEGT. The CDR3 sequence is 11 residues long. With 6 bases removed from V and 2 bases from J, the gap between germline ends came to 4 bases.

This clonotype occurred a few times. The rearrangement uses TRBV13 and TRBJ2-1; tentatively, D is TRBD2 (7 bases). V shed 3 bases and J shed 3 bases, with 15 bases lying between them. Germline CDR1 is PRHDT and CDR2 is FYEKMQ (reference sequence). This CDR3 is 16 amino acids long. CDR3 in DNA: TGTGCCAGCAGCTTTGGGAGGGGGGGCCGCTACAATGAGCAGTTCTTC. Translated: CASSFGRGGRYNEQFF.

This clonotype was detected a few times. The J gene is TRBJ1-3, the V gene TRBV4-3; the D is unclear. CDR3 length: 15 residues. V was trimmed by 0 bases and J by 4 bases, leaving 10 bases between them. CDR1 is LGHNA and CDR2 is YSLEER in the germline V gene. Written as DNA, the CDR3 is TGCGCCAGCAGCCAAGATCACGGGTCCGGAAACACCATATATTTT. It translates to CASSQDHGSGNTIYF.

This clonotype was seen many times. The gene calls are TRBV7-9 and TRBJ1-2; D remains unclear. The germline gives CDR1 SEHNR, CDR2 FQNEAQ (reference sequence). Trimming left V 7 bases short and J 8 bases short, with 11 bases between. The CDR3 has 11 residues. The CDR3 spells CASNLNDGYTF. The CDR3 DNA follows: TGTGCCAGCAACCTCAACGACGGCTACACCTTC.

The rearrangement uses TRBV4-3 and TRBJ1-5, with 7 bases fitting TRBD1. CDR1 LGHNA and CDR2 YSLEER come from the germline V gene. This CDR3 has 16 amino acids. After removal of 0 bases from V and 2 bases from J, the junction contained 4 bases not matched to a gene. CDR3 in DNA: TGCGCCAGCAGCCAAGATCGAGGGGGCGGCAATCAGCCCCAGCATTTT. The encoded protein is CASSQDRGGGNQPQHF.

This clonotype has just a few counts. The genes are TRBV6-6 and TRBJ2-1, with D unclear. The length of the CDR3 is 11 residues. Germline assignment: CDR1 MNHNY and CDR2 SVGAGI (reference sequence). Trimming took off 7 bases at V and 9 bases at J, with 10 bases between the two ends. The CDR3 DNA sequence: TGTGCCAGCAACCCGCGACCTGAGCAGTTCTTC. As protein: CASNPRPEQFF.

This clonotype showed up many times. The chain has TRBV6-5 and TRBJ2-5, with D unclear. The length of the CDR3 is 15 residues. Germline V gene sequence: CDR1 MNHEY, CDR2 SVGAGI. Between the trimmed V and J ends, which lost 2 bases and 0 bases, there was a span of 10 bases. CDR3 sequence reads: CASSYGLKYQETQYF. The CDR3 bases are TGTGCCAGCAGTTACGGTTTGAAGTACCAAGAGACCCAGTACTTC.

The CDR3 loop is CAISDPVVGYQETQYF. The CDR3 DNA is TGTGCCATCAGTGATCCAGTGGTGGGGTACCAAGAGACCCAGTACTTC. V usage is TRBV10-3 and J usage is TRBJ2-5, with unresolved D. Looked up from germline, CDR1 is ENHRY and CDR2 is SYGVKD. This CDR3 is built from 16 residues. The V end was cut by 3 bases, the J end by 0 bases, with 14 bases between.

This clonotype has more than one count but fewer than ten. This chain joins TRBV29-1 and TRBJ2-6; 8 nucleotides line up with TRBD1. V lost 6 bases, J lost 2 bases, and 3 bases stayed unmatched. CDR1 is SQVTM and CDR2 is ANQGSEA in the germline V gene. The CDR3 is 14 amino acids. The CDR3 protein is CSVADRAGANVLTF. CDR3 sequence (DNA): TGCAGCGTCGCGGACAGGGCTGGGGCCAACGTCCTGACTTTC.

Here the CDR3 DNA reads TGCGCCAGCAGCCAACCTGGACTCGGGAGAAACACTGAAGCTTTCTTT. Translated: CASSQPGLGRNTEAFF. The chain employs TRBV4-1 and TRBJ1-1; no reliable D call. The CDR3 has 16 residues. The V gene lost 2 bases and the J gene lost 2 bases, with 15 bases spanning the gap. Per the germline V gene, CDR1 is MGHRA and CDR2 is YSYEKL.

The rearrangement links TRBV7-9 to TRBJ2-1; perhaps TRBD2 as D (5 bases). Trimming pared 0 bases from V and 2 bases from J, leaving 11 bases between. There are 16 residues in the CDR3. The germline V gene has CDR1 SEHNR and CDR2 FQNEAQ (reference sequence). This CDR3 reads CASSLARGEPYNEQFF. The DNA of the CDR3 is TGTGCCAGCAGCTTAGCCCGGGGTGAGCCCTACAATGAGCAGTTCTTC.

Only a few counts were recorded for this clonotype. The V and J genes are TRBV12-3 or TRBV12-4 and TRBJ2-7; tentatively, D is TRBD1 (5 bases). The CDR3 runs to 14 residues. Trimming pared 3 bases from V and 5 bases from J, leaving 14 bases between. CDR3 sequence reads: CASSFRDLVNEQYF. In DNA form, the CDR3 reads TGTGCCAGCAGTTTCAGGGATCTCGTCAACGAGCAGTACTTC.